Shown below are 7 T cell receptor beta chains from a single sample sequenced in a study of blood T cell repertoires in COVID-19 (dated by TCRdb to about 2020). The method behind the library was the immunoSEQ multiplex PCR assay. Held by TCRdb, this immuneACCESS table contains in-frame sequences only and omits some clones. Under half of the omission traces to an unresolved V gene where checked; the cause of the rest is unknown. The sample table lists roughly 200,000 clones, around 75% of them with a count of one. The ten largest clones represent 5.5% to 7% of the sample. Sequenced: peripheral blood. Receptors were obtained from a woman between 40 and 50 years old with COVID-19, enrolled during active disease.

This clone has a handful of counts. This sequence joins TRBV14 and TRBJ2-7, with TRBD2 identical over 8 bases. After removal of 8 bases from V and 7 bases from J, the junction contained 7 bases not matched to a gene. This CDR3 is 12 amino acids long. CDR1 SGHDN and CDR2 FVKESK come from the germline V gene. In DNA form, the CDR3 reads TGTGCCAGCGGACTAGCAGGTGGTGAGCAGTACTTC. Translation gives CASGLAGGEQYF.

This clone has more than one count but fewer than ten. The chain employs TRBV18 and TRBJ2-7, with 12 positions matching TRBD1. V lost 8 bases to trimming and J lost 8 bases; unmatched junction nucleotides: 10. Germline V gene data show CDR1 as KGHSH and CDR2 as LQKENI. The CDR3 is made up of 14 amino acids. CDR3 bases: TGTGCCAGCCGGCCGGGACAGGGGGCTGACAAGCAGTACTTC. Its protein is CASRPGQGADKQYF.

The rearrangement links TRBV12-3 or TRBV12-4 to TRBJ2-7; D is possibly TRBD1 (6 bases). V lost 6 bases and J 8 bases, leaving 14 bases between the germline ends. This CDR3 spans 12 amino acids. CDR3 residues: CASRATGFKQYF. The CDR3, as DNA: TGTGCCAGCAGAGCAACAGGGTTTAAGCAGTACTTC.

The CDR3 region has the DNA TGTGCCAGCAGTTTCGTCGGGAAGGAGCAGTTCTTC. Its translation: CASSFVGKEQFF. The V and J genes are TRBV12-3 or TRBV12-4 and TRBJ2-1; possible D gene TRBD2, 5 bases. Between the trimmed V and J ends, which lost 3 bases and 10 bases, there was a span of 10 bases. CDR3 length: 12 amino acids.

The chain has TRBV7-9 and TRBJ2-6; D is perhaps TRBD1 (5 bases). CDR1 is SEHNR, CDR2 FQNEAQ, per germline (reference sequence). Trimming stripped 6 bases from V and 2 bases from J, with 20 bases between. The CDR3 length is 18 residues. The CDR3 DNA follows: TGTGCCAGCAGTATAGGGGCGGTCACCCTAACTGGGGCCAACGTCCTGACTTTC. Protein: CASSIGAVTLTGANVLTF.

The chain joins TRBV7-6 to TRBJ1-3; 12 bases agree with TRBD1. Germline values: CDR1 SGHVS, CDR2 FNYEAQ. The CDR3 is 18 amino acids. The junction had 7 bases not matched to a gene; V was cut back by 1 base and J by 3 bases. The CDR3 spells CASSLVRGQGASGNTIYF. CDR3 coding DNA: TGTGCCAGCAGCTTAGTTCGGGGACAGGGGGCGAGTGGAAACACCATATATTTT.

This chain joins TRBV6-1 and TRBJ2-1; D possibly corresponds to TRBD2 (5 bases). Germline V gives CDR1 MNHNS, CDR2 SASEGT. V was clipped by 2 bases and J by 4 bases, with 6 bases between them. This CDR3 is built from 13 residues. The CDR3 sequence: CASSETRYNEQFF. The CDR3 DNA sequence: TGTGCCAGCAGTGAAACTAGATACAATGAGCAGTTCTTC.